This is a list of T cell receptor beta chains from one sample in a study of T cells in Graves' hyperthyroidism and ophthalmopathy. TCRdb used MiXCR to reprocess the multiplex PCR reads, holding one entry per CDR3 protein. The sample holds 600,000 or so distinct CDR3 sequences; roughly 16% are singletons and the top ten take 3.8%. The specimen sequenced was blood. These receptors all come from a woman aged 25 to 39 with Graves' hyperthyroidism. Both conserved end residues are part of each CDR3. The D gene is left open where the match is weak. Size tells how often a clone was seen (once, few, many) or the class of an expanded clone, and some rows leave it out.

D	size	V	J	CDR3	DNA
NA	few	TRBV5-1	TRBJ1-1	CASSLGAQQGLNTEAFF	TGCGCCAGCAGCTTGGGGGCTCAACAGGGACTCAACACTGAAGCTTTCTTT
TRBD1	many	TRBV6-6	TRBJ2-7	CASSYSYPGTGKNYEQYF	TGTGCCAGCAGTTACTCGTACCCCGGGACAGGGAAAAACTACGAGCAGTACTTC
NA	many	TRBV28	TRBJ2-7	CASSPQDRYEQYF	TGTGCCAGCAGCCCCCAGGACAGATACGAGCAGTACTTC
TRBD1	many	TRBV3-1	TRBJ2-7	CASSSRQGEQYF	TGTGCCAGCAGCTCCCGACAGGGCGAGCAGTACTTC
TRBD2	many	TRBV28	TRBJ2-3	CASSSRRGGPPDTQYF	TGTGCCAGCAGTTCCCGGAGGGGAGGGCCGCCGGATACGCAGTATTTT
NA	many	TRBV28	TRBJ2-2	CASSFVASSGTGELFF	TGTGCCAGCAGTTTTGTTGCTAGCTCGGGCACCGGGGAGCTGTTTTTT
NA	NA	TRBV7-2	TRBJ2-3	CASSALADTQYF	TGTGCCAGCAGCGCCCTCGCGGATACGCAGTATTTT
TRBD1	NA	TRBV7-6	TRBJ2-7	CASSLGDSTYEQYF	TGTGCCAGCAGCTTAGGGGACAGTACCTACGAGCAGTACTTC
NA	NA	TRBV28	TRBJ2-3	CASSLRGVPTDTQYF	TGTGCCAGCAGCTTGAGGGGAGTCCCTACAGATACGCAGTATTTT
NA	many	TRBV2	TRBJ2-7	CASSGTVRNYEQYF	TGTGCCAGCAGTGGGACAGTCCGTAACTACGAGCAGTACTTC
NA	few	TRBV6-1	TRBJ1-6	CASSGDRIYYSPLHF	TGTGCCAGCAGTGGAGACAGGATCTACTATTCACCCCTCCACTTT
NA	few	TRBV20-1	TRBJ1-3	CSARENSGNTIYF	TGCAGTGCTAGGGAGAACTCTGGAAACACCATATATTTT
NA	many	TRBV15	TRBJ2-1	CATGGGIEQFF	TGTGCCACTGGGGGAGGAATTGAGCAGTTCTTC
TRBD1	many	TRBV11-3	TRBJ1-2	CASIPDRVGNNYGYTF	TGTGCCAGCATCCCCGACAGGGTGGGGAATAACTATGGCTACACCTTC
TRBD2	NA	TRBV7-8	TRBJ2-7	CASSFAAWTSFTPGPAEQYF	TGTGCCAGCAGCTTCGCCGCCTGGACTAGTTTCACGCCTGGCCCAGCCGAGCAGTACTTC
TRBD2	few	TRBV24-1	TRBJ2-2	CATSSGGRGGELFF	TGTGCCACCAGTAGCGGGGGGCGTGGCGGGGAGCTGTTTTTT
NA	NA	TRBV7-9	TRBJ2-7	CASSPMREQYF	TGTGCCAGCAGCCCGATGCGTGAGCAGTACTTC
NA	few	TRBV20-1	TRBJ2-5	CSAIRGQETQYF	TGCAGTGCTATAAGGGGCCAAGAGACCCAGTACTTC
NA	NA	TRBV27	TRBJ2-7	CASSKTGGDPYEQYF	TGTGCCAGCAGTAAAACAGGGGGGGACCCTTACGAGCAGTACTTC
NA	many	TRBV28	TRBJ2-3	CASSPPYTDGTSTDTQYF	TGTGCCAGCAGTCCCCCATATACCGACGGAACGAGCACAGATACGCAGTATTTT
TRBD1	many	TRBV6-1	TRBJ2-3	CASSTAQVVPNRGDTQYF	TGTGCCAGCAGTACAGCACAAGTGGTCCCGAACAGGGGAGATACGCAGTATTTT
TRBD1	few	TRBV19	TRBJ2-7	CASIGLRDRGRYEQYF	TGTGCCAGTATTGGACTCAGGGACAGGGGCCGCTACGAGCAGTACTTC
NA	many	TRBV5-1	TRBJ1-1	CASSLTGTNTEAFF	TGCGCCAGCAGCTTGACAGGTACGAACACTGAAGCTTTCTTT
NA	few	TRBV7-2	TRBJ1-4	CASSFDGPPQTEKLFF	TGTGCCAGCAGCTTCGACGGACCTCCTCAAACGGAAAAACTGTTTTTT
NA	few	TRBV27	TRBJ2-5	CASSFGQGTETQYF	TGTGCCAGCAGTTTCGGGCAGGGCACAGAGACCCAGTACTTC
TRBD2	few	TRBV12-3/TRBV12-4	TRBJ2-7	CASTSGLAGVTEQYF	TGTGCCAGCACATCGGGACTAGCGGGAGTGACCGAGCAGTACTTC
TRBD2	NA	TRBV30	TRBJ2-2	CASSGLAANAGELFF	TGTGCCTCGAGTGGCCTAGCGGCTAACGCCGGGGAGCTGTTTTTT
TRBD1	NA	TRBV7-3	TRBJ2-3	CASSSTGVGWADTQYF	TGTGCCAGCAGCTCAACAGGGGTGGGGTGGGCAGATACGCAGTATTTT
NA	NA	TRBV6-1	TRBJ2-5	CASRWAIEETQYF	TGTGCCAGCAGGTGGGCAATAGAAGAGACCCAGTACTTC
TRBD1	many	TRBV27	TRBJ1-2	CASSPTDRNYGYTF	TGTGCCAGCAGCCCGACGGACAGGAACTATGGCTACACCTTC
TRBD2	NA	TRBV25-1	TRBJ2-4	CASNPSRGGENIQYF	TGTGCCAGCAACCCGAGTCGGGGGGGCGAAAACATTCAGTACTTC
NA	few	TRBV4-1	TRBJ1-2	CASSQEANRRNYGYTF	TGCGCCAGCAGCCAAGAAGCGAACAGAAGGAACTATGGCTACACCTTC
TRBD2	many	TRBV13	TRBJ2-5	CASKLAGAGETQYF	TGTGCCAGTAAACTAGCGGGAGCAGGAGAGACCCAGTACTTC
TRBD2	many	TRBV3-1	TRBJ2-7	CASSQVPGGRHEQYF	TGTGCCAGCAGCCAAGTTCCGGGAGGGCGCCACGAGCAGTACTTC
TRBD1	NA	TRBV28	TRBJ1-4	CASRRQGADEKLFF	TGTGCCAGCAGAAGACAGGGGGCGGATGAAAAACTGTTTTTT
NA	NA	TRBV30	TRBJ2-5	CACQQETQYF	TGTGCCTGCCAACAAGAGACCCAGTACTTC
NA	many	TRBV6-2/TRBV6-3	TRBJ2-3	CASSFKDTQYF	TGTGCCAGCAGTTTCAAGGATACGCAGTATTTT
NA	many	TRBV30	TRBJ2-1	CAWSKGGDNEQFF	TGTGCCTGGAGTAAAGGGGGAGACAATGAGCAGTTCTTC
TRBD1	NA	TRBV6-1	TRBJ1-5	CASSAFRGNQPQHF	TGTGCCAGCAGTGCATTCAGGGGGAATCAGCCCCAGCATTTT
NA	few	TRBV28	TRBJ1-4	CASSSRTETNEKLFF	TGTGCCAGCAGTTCAAGGACAGAAACTAATGAAAAACTGTTTTTT
TRBD1	few	TRBV10-3	TRBJ2-3	CATKDRETDTQYF	TGTGCCACGAAGGACAGGGAGACAGATACGCAGTATTTT
NA	few	TRBV27	TRBJ1-2	CASSLSWGTYGYTF	TGTGCCAGCAGTTTATCGTGGGGGACCTATGGCTACACCTTC
TRBD1	NA	TRBV5-1	TRBJ1-2	CASSLETGAIGYTF	TGCGCCAGCAGCTTGGAGACAGGGGCCATCGGCTACACCTTC
NA	many	TRBV28	TRBJ1-5	CASSWTSAPQHF	TGTGCCAGCAGTTGGACGTCAGCACCCCAGCATTTT
NA	NA	TRBV9	TRBJ2-4	CASSVGSANIQYF	TGTGCCAGCAGCGTAGGGAGTGCGAACATTCAGTACTTC
NA	many	TRBV27	TRBJ2-7	CASRSGISYEQYF	TGTGCCAGCAGGTCAGGGATCTCCTACGAGCAGTACTTC
NA	many	TRBV2	TRBJ1-6	CASSADGAGSPLHF	TGTGCCAGCAGCGCGGACGGGGCGGGGTCACCCCTCCACTTT
NA	NA	TRBV5-6	TRBJ2-7	CASTPSIYSHGEQYF	TGTGCCAGCACCCCGTCTATTTACAGCCACGGCGAGCAGTACTTC
TRBD1	few	TRBV6-2/TRBV6-3	TRBJ1-2	CASRTRTGPNYGYTF	TGTGCCAGCAGAACTCGGACAGGACCGAACTATGGCTACACCTTC
NA	NA	TRBV20-1	TRBJ2-2	CSARDLREGSNTGELFF	TGCAGTGCTAGAGATTTGAGAGAGGGGTCCAACACCGGGGAGCTGTTTTTT
NA	many	TRBV29-1	TRBJ1-1	CSVEQTGFEAFF	TGCAGCGTTGAACAAACAGGATTTGAAGCTTTCTTT
NA	many	TRBV2	TRBJ1-4	CASSNPGTNEKLFF	TGTGCCAGCTCAAACCCCGGGACTAATGAAAAACTGTTTTTT